The entry that follows covers one T cell receptor (beta chain) sequence. Its antigen is undetermined. The data were obtained in a study of cytomegalovirus exposure and HLA in healthy donors. Study findings and constraints: The presence/absence work took it that sequencing depth was about the same across donors.

PCR employed 60 Vbeta and 13 Jbeta primers. Clones were sequenced by immunoSEQ multiplex PCR, and TCRdb holds only the in-frame ones, with some missing. The table records approximately 250,000 clones, 70% to 90% of them present only once. The V gene's germline CDR1 is SEHNR and CDR2 FQNEAQ (reference sequence). The CDR3 runs 17 residues. J gave up 5 bases and V 0 bases, and 11 bases lay outside the gene matches. The chain recombines TRBV7-9 with TRBJ1-2, with 8 bases aligning to TRBD1. Input material: PBMCs. This clonotype was obtained from a girl aged 2 to 9 in good health and CMV-seronegative. The CDR3 loop reads CASSLARDRKGIYGYTF. The CDR3 DNA is TGTGCCAGCAGCTTAGCCCGGGACAGGAAAGGGATTTATGGCTACACCTTC.